The clone carrying this T cell receptor beta chain was detected many times. Its specificity is unknown. CDR1 is SGHTA and CDR2 is FQGTGA in the germline V gene. This CDR3 has 14 amino acids. The V end was cut by 5 bases, the J end by 8 bases, with 18 bases between. The TCR beta library used iRepertoire HTBI primers with Arm-PCR amplification of CDR3. TCRdb analysed the multiplex PCR reads with MiXCR anew, one entry per CDR3 protein. There are roughly 700,000 distinct CDR3 sequences in the sample; about 30% occur only once, and 40% to 50% lies in the top ten. Described time point: persistent/refractory GD, antithyroid drugs over 5 years with positive TRAb. Making the TCR library involved RNA that had been extracted from PBMCs. American Thyroid Association guidelines defined Graves' disease diagnosis. The entry originates in a study of regulatory T cells in long-lasting Graves disease. Background on the study: Over 5 years of antithyroid drugs plus positive TSH receptor antibodies defined persistent Graves' disease.

The study, taken as a whole, reports: Samples came from peripheral blood alone, without thyroid tissue. When disease was persistent, TRBV28, TRBJ1-2 and TRBJ2-5 were the favored segments.

The sample was peripheral blood mononuclear cells (PBMCs), taken when the disease was refractory, from a patient treated with antithyroid drugs. The TCR comes from a female donor with Graves disease. This chain links TRBV7-3 with TRBJ1-2, with no clear D. The DNA for the CDR3 is TGTGCCAGCAGCGACCCCTTAAGGTCAGAAGGCTACACCTTC. It translates to CASSDPLRSEGYTF.